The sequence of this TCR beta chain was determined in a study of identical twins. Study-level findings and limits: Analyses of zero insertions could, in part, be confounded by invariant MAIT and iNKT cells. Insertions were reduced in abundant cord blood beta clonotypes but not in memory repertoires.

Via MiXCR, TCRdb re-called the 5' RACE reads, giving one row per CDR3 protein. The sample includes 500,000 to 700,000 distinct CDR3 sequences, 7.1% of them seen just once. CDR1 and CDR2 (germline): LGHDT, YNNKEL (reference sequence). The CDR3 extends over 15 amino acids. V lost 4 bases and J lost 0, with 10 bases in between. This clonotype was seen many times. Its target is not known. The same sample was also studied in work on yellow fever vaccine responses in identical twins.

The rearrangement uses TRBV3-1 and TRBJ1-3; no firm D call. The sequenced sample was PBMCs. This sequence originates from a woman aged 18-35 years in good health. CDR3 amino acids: CASSRESFSGNTIYF. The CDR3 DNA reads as TGTGCCAGCAGCCGCGAGTCGTTCTCTGGAAACACCATATATTTT.